The 23 T cell receptor beta chains in this list originate from one sample, sequenced in a study of T cells after yellow fever vaccination. TCRdb ran MiXCR on the 5' RACE reads and lists one entry per CDR3 protein. The sample contains about 400,000 distinct CDR3 sequences, under 7.5% of which appear only once. Sample: PBMCs, taken 5 days after the yellow fever booster vaccination. The receptors derive from a man between 25 and 39 years old who received the YFV17D yellow fever vaccine.

Ten or more counts support this clonotype. The chain employs TRBV5-1 and TRBJ2-4; D is perhaps TRBD1 (6 bases). The CDR3 is made up of 18 amino acids. In germline, CDR1 is SGHRS, CDR2 YFSETQ. V was trimmed by 0 bases and J by 0 bases, leaving 16 bases between them. The CDR3 bases are TGCGCCAGCAGCTTGGTTCCCGGGACAACGCTAGCCAAAAACATTCAGTACTTC. Residues: CASSLVPGTTLAKNIQYF.

The gene calls are TRBV13 and TRBJ2-1; no firm D call. From germline, CDR1 is PRHDT and CDR2 FYEKMQ (reference sequence). V was cut by 0 bases and J by 7 bases, with 10 bases left in between. The CDR3 covers 14 residues. This CDR3 is CASSLGPTQNEQFF. CDR3 DNA: TGTGCCAGCAGCTTAGGACCCACCCAAAATGAGCAGTTCTTC.

Ten or more counts support this clonotype. V gene TRBV5-1 combines with J gene TRBJ2-2; 7 nucleotides agree with TRBD2. Per the germline V gene, CDR1 is SGHRS and CDR2 is YFSETQ. V was pared by 5 bases and J by 4 bases, with 14 bases of the junction left unmatched. The CDR3 is 17 amino acids. The CDR3 nucleotides are TGCGCCAGCAGAACGCCCTTCGGCGGGAGCGGCACCGGGGAGCTGTTTTTT. This translates into CASRTPFGGSGTGELFF.

The table lists this clonotype with a few counts. The chain links TRBV5-1 to TRBJ2-7; tentatively, D is TRBD2 (6 bases). V lost 7 bases and J lost 3, with 14 bases in between. In germline, CDR1 is SGHRS, CDR2 YFSETQ. The CDR3 is 13 amino acids. The CDR3 DNA is TGCGCCAGCGGGCTAGCGTGGTTCTACGAGCAGTACTTC. This gives the protein CASGLAWFYEQYF.

This clonotype was detected only a few times. The chain recombines TRBV5-1 with TRBJ2-2; D uncertain. This CDR3 spans 14 amino acids. Trimming took 0 bases from V and 5 from J, leaving 8 bases between them. CDR1 is SGHRS, CDR2 YFSETQ, per germline. Written as DNA, the CDR3 is TGCGCCAGCAGCTTGGAACAGAGAACCGGGGAGCTGTTTTTT. This encodes CASSLEQRTGELFF.

This clonotype turned up a few times. The rearrangement joins TRBV18 to TRBJ2-7; 12 bases match TRBD1. Per the germline V gene, CDR1 is KGHSH and CDR2 is LQKENI. The CDR3 loop spans 14 amino acids. V shed 3 bases and J 8 bases; nucleotides not matched to a gene: 5. CDR3 sequence reads: CASSPGTGGKKQYF. The DNA of the CDR3 is TGTGCCAGCTCACCCGGGACAGGGGGCAAGAAGCAGTACTTC.

This clonotype was observed at least ten times. The gene calls are TRBV11-2 and TRBJ2-4; the D gene is possibly TRBD2 (6 bases). In germline, CDR1 is SGHAT, CDR2 FQNNGV. CDR3 length: 14 residues. The ends were cut back, 5 bases at V and 7 bases at J, with 15 bases in the middle. Here the CDR3 reads CASSITHGGNIQYF. Written as DNA, the CDR3 is TGTGCCAGCAGCATAACACATGGAGGGAACATTCAGTACTTC.

This clonotype was seen at least ten times. The chain has TRBV18 and TRBJ2-7; D gene ambiguous. The CDR3 has 13 amino acids. V dropped 0 bases and J dropped 3 bases, with 6 bases sitting between them. Germline V gene lookup returns CDR1 KGHSH and CDR2 LQKENI. The DNA of the CDR3 is TGTGCCAGCTCACCACCGCATGGCTACGAGCAGTACTTC. Amino acids: CASSPPHGYEQYF.

This clonotype was seen at least ten times. V usage is TRBV3-1 and J usage is TRBJ1-1; D not certain. The V end was cut by 8 bases, the J end by 4 bases, with 8 bases between. Germline V CDR1 and CDR2: LGHDT, YNNKEL (reference sequence). The CDR3 sequence is 11 residues long. CDR3 nucleotide sequence: TGTGCCAGCGGGCAGTTCACTGAAGCTTTCTTT. Translation gives CASGQFTEAFF.

This clonotype was recorded at least ten times. The V and J genes are TRBV13 and TRBJ1-1; D might be TRBD1 (5 bases). The germline V gene has CDR1 PRHDT and CDR2 FYEKMQ (reference sequence). Trimming stripped 4 bases from V and 1 base from J, with 19 bases between. CDR3 length: 17 residues. CDR3: CASSSRGGMGANTEAFF. The CDR3 DNA reads TGTGCCAGCAGCTCCCGGGGGGGAATGGGAGCGAACACTGAAGCTTTCTTT. Based on the CDR3 plus reference TRBV13 and TRBJ1-1, the full variable domain is AAGVIQSPRHLIKEKRETATLKCYPIPRHDTVYWYQQGPGQDPQFLISFYEKMQSDKGSIPDRFSAQQFSDYHSELNMSSLELGDSALYFCASSSRGGMGANTEAFFGQGTRLTVV.

The table lists this clonotype with many counts. The J gene is TRBJ1-6, the V gene TRBV18; TRBD1 agrees at 8 bases. Germline V gene lookup returns CDR1 KGHSH and CDR2 LQKENI. The V and J ends lost 0 bases and 7 bases, in that order; junction bases with no gene match: 2. The CDR3 extends over 15 amino acids. The CDR3 spells CASSPPGQVNSPLHF. In DNA, the CDR3 is TGTGCCAGCTCACCACCGGGACAGGTGAATTCACCCCTCCACTTT.

This clonotype showed up just a few times. The chain has TRBV5-1 and TRBJ2-1; D gene unclear. V shed 4 bases and J shed 6 bases, with 14 bases lying between them. The CDR3 length is 14 residues. CDR1 SGHRS and CDR2 YFSETQ come from the germline V gene. The CDR3 bases are TGCGCCAGCAGCGCCGAAACCCAATTCAATGAGCAGTTCTTC. The encoded protein is CASSAETQFNEQFF.

This clonotype turned up a few times. V usage is TRBV12-3 or TRBV12-4 and J usage is TRBJ1-1, with D unresolved. The CDR3 is 12 residues long. V dropped 3 bases and J dropped 4 bases, with 6 bases sitting between them. The CDR3 coding sequence is TGTGCCAGCAGTTTGACCCCCACTGAAGCTTTCTTT. Translation gives CASSLTPTEAFF.

J is TRBJ2-3 and V is TRBV29-1; D uncertain. V dropped 6 bases and J dropped 6 bases, with 10 bases sitting between them. In germline, CDR1 is SQVTM, CDR2 ANQGSEA. The CDR3 loop spans 11 amino acids. The CDR3 is CSVDKRDTQYF. In DNA, the CDR3 is TGCAGCGTCGATAAAAGGGATACGCAGTATTTT.

This clonotype showed up many times. The gene calls are TRBV19 and TRBJ2-1; 11 nucleotides line up with TRBD2. Germline assignment: CDR1 LNHDA and CDR2 SQIVND (reference sequence). V lost 2 bases and J lost 5; bases outside the gene matches: 23. CDR3 length equals 22 residues. Here the CDR3 reads CASSIRGPTGGLAAAADNEQFF. CDR3 nucleotide sequence: TGTGCCAGTAGTATACGGGGCCCAACTGGGGGACTAGCGGCCGCGGCGGACAATGAGCAGTTCTTC.

In its sample, this clonotype was seen many times. One end of the junction fails to match germline, which may point to a read error. J is TRBJ2-2 and V is TRBV24-1; 8 nucleotides match TRBD1. The CDR3 totals 18 residues. Germline assignment: CDR1 KGHDR and CDR2 SFDVKD. This CDR3 is CATSDPLRRTGNAGELFF. The CDR3 DNA sequence: TGTGCCACCAGTGACCCTCTGCGCCGGACAGGGAACGCCGGGGAGCTGTTTTTT.

The sample holds many counts of this clonotype. This chain links TRBV9 with TRBJ2-5, with TRBD2 matching over 13 bases. Losses at the gene ends were 0 bases for V and 3 bases for J; bases not matched to a gene: 5. The CDR3 runs to 17 residues. CDR1 is SGDLS and CDR2 is YYNGEE in the germline V gene. Here the CDR3 reads CASSVGYTSGREETQYF. The DNA of the CDR3 is TGTGCCAGCAGCGTAGGGTATACTAGCGGGAGGGAAGAGACCCAGTACTTC.

This clonotype has ten or more counts. The J gene is TRBJ2-7, the V gene TRBV11-2; a possible D gene is TRBD2 (5 bases). V lost 5 bases and J 2 bases, leaving 13 bases between the germline ends. The CDR3 runs to 14 residues. Per the germline V gene, CDR1 is SGHAT and CDR2 is FQNNGV. The CDR3 sequence is CASSPGGQTYEQYF. The CDR3 nucleotides are TGTGCCAGCAGCCCGGGCGGGCAGACCTACGAGCAGTACTTC. Filled out from reference TRBV11-2 and TRBJ2-7, the complete variable domain reads EAGVAQSPRYKIIEKRQSVAFWCNPISGHATLYWYQQILGQGPKLLIQFQNNGVVDDSQLPKDRFSAERLKGVDSTLKIQPAKLEDSAVYLCASSPGGQTYEQYFGPGTRLTVT.

This clonotype was seen more than once but under ten times. The rearrangement uses TRBV5-4 and TRBJ2-7; TRBD2 agrees at 9 bases. This CDR3 has 15 amino acids. Germline V gene sequence: CDR1 SGHNT, CDR2 YYREEE (reference sequence). V lost 0 bases to trimming and J lost 3 bases; unmatched junction nucleotides: 4. The DNA of the CDR3 is TGTGCCAGCAGCTTGGATGCGGGGGGGAACTACGAGCAGTACTTC. Translation: CASSLDAGGNYEQYF.

This clonotype was seen ten or more times. V usage is TRBV27 and J usage is TRBJ1-6; no reliable D call. The V end lost 9 bases, the J end lost 9 bases, and 12 bases lay between the germline ends. CDR3 size: 12 residues. Looked up from germline, CDR1 is MNHEY and CDR2 is SMNVEV (reference sequence). The CDR3 sequence is CASRAGFSPLHF. In nucleotides, the CDR3 is TGTGCCAGTCGAGCGGGGTTTTCACCCCTCCACTTT.

This clonotype has only a few counts. This chain links TRBV28 with TRBJ2-7; D is unresolved. CDR1 and CDR2 (germline): MDHEN, SYDVKM. CDR3 length equals 14 residues. The V gene lost 5 bases and the J gene lost 3 bases, with 14 bases spanning the gap. The CDR3 nucleotides are TGTGCCAGCAGTCTAATTTCGAGGCTCTACGAGCAGTACTTC. Protein sequence: CASSLISRLYEQYF.

Ten or more counts support this clonotype. V is TRBV7-2 and J is TRBJ2-7, with 7 bases that match TRBD2. Unmatched junction bases numbered 6, after V lost 1 base and J lost 6 bases. The germline gives CDR1 SGHTA, CDR2 FQGNSA. This CDR3 has 14 amino acids. The CDR3 sequence is CASSLELAQAEQYF. The CDR3 nucleotides are TGTGCCAGCAGCTTAGAACTAGCGCAGGCCGAGCAGTACTTC.

This clonotype came up many times. This chain uses TRBV29-1 with TRBJ2-5, with TRBD1 identical over 10 bases. The V and J ends lost 6 bases and 5 bases, in that order; junction bases with no gene match: 12. The germline V gene has CDR1 SQVTM and CDR2 ANQGSEA. This CDR3 spans 15 amino acids. The CDR3 is CSVEKPDRGPETQYF. CDR3 bases: TGCAGCGTAGAGAAACCAGACAGGGGGCCTGAGACCCAGTACTTC.